The present T cell receptor beta chain was sequenced within a study of human thymus T cells. Germline V gene sequence: CDR1 MDHEN, CDR2 SYDVKM. Trimming removed 3 bases from V and 3 bases from J, with 8 bases in between. The CDR3 loop spans 13 amino acids. TCRdb keeps only in-frame clones here, not all; method: immunoSEQ multiplex PCR. The repertoire holds approximately 40,000 clones, with 94% as singletons. No fixed cell number was used; all available blood leukocytes supplied DNA. This chain links TRBV28 with TRBJ1-1; D may be TRBD1 (5 bases). The receptor's source is a boy younger than two with a congenital heart defect but otherwise immunologically healthy. The sequencing sample was made of blood. The CDR3 bases are TGTGCCAGCAGTTTGCTCAGGGACACTGAAGCTTTCTTT. This encodes CASSLLRDTEAFF. The full variable domain, with the rest looked up from reference TRBV28 and TRBJ1-1, is DVKVTQSSRYLVKRTGEKVFLECVQDMDHENMFWYRQDPGLGLRLIYFSYDVKMKEKGDIPEGYSVSREKKERFSLILESASTNQTSMYLCASSLLRDTEAFFGQGTRLTVV.